Listed below are T cell receptor beta chains from one sample, sequenced in a study of human thymus T cells. Using immunoSEQ multiplex PCR, the repertoire was profiled, and TCRdb retains in-frame clones only, with some absent. Of some 130,000 clones in the sample, around 96% were seen once. The sequenced material came from thymus tissue. The receptors derive from a boy in the first two years of life with a congenital heart defect but otherwise immunologically healthy. Each CDR3 is given with its conserved first and last residue. D genes are given only for firm matches. Size is omitted from some rows. Given values are once, few, many or a class for expanded clones.

D: TRBD1; size: NA; V: TRBV27; J: TRBJ2-4; DNA: TGTGCCAGCAGTTTGAGGACAGGGGTAAACATTCAGTACTTC; CDR3: CASSLRTGVNIQYF
D: TRBD1; size: once; V: TRBV27; J: TRBJ1-3; DNA: TGTGCCAGCAGTTCGGACAGGGTTGGAAACACCATATATTTT; CDR3: CASSSDRVGNTIYF
D: NA; size: NA; V: TRBV30; J: TRBJ1-3; DNA: TGTGCCTGGAGTGTACAATGGGACCGGAGCTCTGGAAACACCATATATTTT; CDR3: CAWSVQWDRSSGNTIYF
D: NA; size: NA; V: TRBV5-6; J: TRBJ2-1; DNA: TGTGCCAGCAGCTTAAAGAATGAGCAGTTCTTC; CDR3: CASSLKNEQFF
D: NA; size: NA; V: TRBV9; J: TRBJ2-7; DNA: TGTGCCAGCAGCCCCCGGGCTAGCGCGGCCTACGAGCAGTACTTC; CDR3: CASSPRASAAYEQYF
D: NA; size: NA; V: TRBV7-2; J: TRBJ1-2; DNA: TGTGCCAGCAGCCGTGAAGGTCCCCCGAAGGGCTACACCTTC; CDR3: CASSREGPPKGYTF
D: NA; size: NA; V: TRBV19; J: TRBJ1-5; DNA: TGTGCCAGTAGATCGAGGGGAAGAGGCAATCAGCCCCAGCATTTT; CDR3: CASRSRGRGNQPQHF
D: TRBD1; size: NA; V: TRBV12-5; J: TRBJ1-1; DNA: TGTGCTAGTGGTTGGGACAGGGGTAACACTGAAGCTTTCTTT; CDR3: CASGWDRGNTEAFF
D: TRBD2; size: NA; V: TRBV5-1; J: TRBJ2-5; DNA: TGCGCCAGCAGCTTGGGGCTAGCGGGGGTTCATGAAGAGACCCAGTACTTC; CDR3: CASSLGLAGVHEETQYF
D: TRBD1; size: NA; V: TRBV23-1; J: TRBJ2-7; DNA: TGCGCCAGCAGTTACAGGGGCTACGAGCAGTACTTC; CDR3: CASSYRGYEQYF
D: TRBD2; size: NA; V: TRBV28; J: TRBJ2-5; DNA: TGTGCCAGCAGTCAACGGACTAGCTGGGGAGAGACCCAGTACTTC; CDR3: CASSQRTSWGETQYF
D: NA; size: once; V: TRBV5-1; J: TRBJ2-5; DNA: TGCGCCAGCAGCTTGTCTAACAGACATCCGGGGGAAGAGACCCAGTACTTC; CDR3: CASSLSNRHPGEETQYF
D: NA; size: NA; V: TRBV11-2; J: TRBJ1-6; DNA: TGTGCCAGCAGCTTAGTGCGGGTCGGCTCACCCCTCCACTTT; CDR3: CASSLVRVGSPLHF
D: NA; size: NA; V: TRBV7-9; J: TRBJ2-2; DNA: TGTGCCAGCAGCTCGGACTCGTTTAGGGGGGAGCTGTTTTTT; CDR3: CASSSDSFRGELFF
D: TRBD1; size: NA; V: TRBV5-5; J: TRBJ1-2; DNA: TGTGCCAGCAGCCCTGGACAGGGCCCTAACTATGGCTACACCTTC; CDR3: CASSPGQGPNYGYTF
D: TRBD1; size: NA; V: TRBV5-4; J: TRBJ2-7; DNA: TGTGCCAGCAGCACTCAGGCCGGGACAGGGGGCGGTGAGCAGTACTTC; CDR3: CASSTQAGTGGGEQYF
D: NA; size: NA; V: TRBV10-3; J: TRBJ1-2; DNA: TGTGCCATCAGTGTAGACACCCGGAACTATGGCTACACCTTC; CDR3: CAISVDTRNYGYTF
D: TRBD2; size: NA; V: TRBV5-4; J: TRBJ2-4; DNA: TGTGCCAGCAGCTTGGGGGGACTAGGGCGAGACATTCAGTACTTC; CDR3: CASSLGGLGRDIQYF
D: NA; size: NA; V: TRBV7-2; J: TRBJ2-1; DNA: TGTGCCAGCAGCTTAGCGAGGGGGGGTGGTGAGCAGTTCTTC; CDR3: CASSLARGGGEQFF
D: NA; size: NA; V: TRBV7-8; J: TRBJ2-3; DNA: TGTGCCAGCAGCTTAGTCTCGTCCGCAGATACGCAGTATTTT; CDR3: CASSLVSSADTQYF
D: NA; size: NA; V: TRBV6-5; J: TRBJ2-2; DNA: TGTGCCAGCAGCCGGCCCGACAGGTCCGACGGGGAGCTGTTTTTT; CDR3: CASSRPDRSDGELFF
D: NA; size: few; V: TRBV25-1; J: TRBJ1-6; DNA: TGTGCCAGCCTGGGGGGCTTATGGACTCCCCTCCACTTT; CDR3: CASLGGLWTPLHF
D: NA; size: NA; V: TRBV7-9; J: TRBJ2-1; DNA: TGTGCCAGCAGCCCCTTCCCCCCGATGCTGTCCAATGAGCAGTTCTTC; CDR3: CASSPFPPMLSNEQFF
D: TRBD1; size: NA; V: TRBV5-1; J: TRBJ1-2; DNA: TGCGCCAGCAGCTTGCAGGGGGATGGCTACACCTTC; CDR3: CASSLQGDGYTF
D: NA; size: NA; V: TRBV27; J: TRBJ1-6; DNA: TGTGCCAGCAGTTTATGGAGGTTCAGGTCACCCCTCCACTTT; CDR3: CASSLWRFRSPLHF
D: NA; size: NA; V: TRBV4-1; J: TRBJ1-6; DNA: TGCGCCAGCAGCCAAGATATAAAGGGACGCAATAATTCACCCCTCCACTTT; CDR3: CASSQDIKGRNNSPLHF
D: TRBD1; size: NA; V: TRBV5-4; J: TRBJ2-7; DNA: TGTGCCAGCAGCTTAGGGACAGGGGAGAAGCAGTACTTC; CDR3: CASSLGTGEKQYF
D: NA; size: NA; V: TRBV6-5; J: TRBJ2-2; DNA: TGTGCCAGCAGTACGACAGAGAACACCGGGGAGCTGTTTTTT; CDR3: CASSTTENTGELFF
D: TRBD1; size: NA; V: TRBV7-8; J: TRBJ2-2; DNA: TGTGCCAGCACCAAAAAACAGGGGGACGGATTGCGAGCCACCGGGGAGCTGTTTTTT; CDR3: CASTKKQGDGLRATGELFF
D: NA; size: NA; V: TRBV5-1; J: TRBJ1-2; DNA: TGCGCCAGCAGCTTGGACACGATGAACTATGGCTACACCTTC; CDR3: CASSLDTMNYGYTF
D: NA; size: NA; V: TRBV15; J: TRBJ1-3; DNA: TGTGCCACCAGCAGAGGTGGGGCCACAGCTAGTGGAAACACCATATATTTT; CDR3: CATSRGGATASGNTIYF
D: TRBD2; size: NA; V: TRBV29-1; J: TRBJ2-3; DNA: TGCAGCGTTGCGCCTAGCGGGGGGGTGAGGGCGGATACGCAGTATTTT; CDR3: CSVAPSGGVRADTQYF
D: TRBD2; size: NA; V: TRBV5-6; J: TRBJ2-7; DNA: TGTGCCAGCAGCTTAGGGAGGGGAATAAACCCCTGGCCCTACGAGCAGTACTTC; CDR3: CASSLGRGINPWPYEQYF
D: NA; size: NA; V: TRBV9; J: TRBJ2-2; DNA: TGTGCCAGCAGCCCGGGACTTATAAACACCGGGGAGCTGTTTTTT; CDR3: CASSPGLINTGELFF
D: TRBD2; size: NA; V: TRBV4-3; J: TRBJ2-3; DNA: TGCGCCAGCAGCCAAAGGACTAGCGGGGGGGATACGCAGTATTTT; CDR3: CASSQRTSGGDTQYF
D: TRBD1; size: NA; V: TRBV11-2; J: TRBJ2-1; DNA: TGTGCCAGCAGCCCACAAGACAGGGTCAATGAGCAGTTCTTC; CDR3: CASSPQDRVNEQFF
D: TRBD2; size: once; V: TRBV4-3; J: TRBJ2-5; DNA: TGCGCCAGCAGCCAAGAGACTAGCGGGGTACAAGAGACCCAGTACTTC; CDR3: CASSQETSGVQETQYF
D: TRBD2; size: NA; V: TRBV6-5; J: TRBJ2-3; DNA: TGTGCCAGCAGTTTTGTTAGCGGGGGGGCCTTAGATACGCAGTATTTT; CDR3: CASSFVSGGALDTQYF
D: NA; size: NA; V: TRBV13; J: TRBJ2-2; DNA: TGTGCCAGCAGCCCTGAAGGAGGGGGCCCTTCTAGTGCCGGGGAGCTGTTTTTT; CDR3: CASSPEGGGPSSAGELFF
D: TRBD1; size: NA; V: TRBV7-2; J: TRBJ2-1; DNA: TGTGCCAGCAACTTTGGGGACAGGGGATGGGGGACGGTTAAGAATGAGCAGTTCTTC; CDR3: CASNFGDRGWGTVKNEQFF
D: TRBD1; size: NA; V: TRBV19; J: TRBJ1-2; DNA: TGTGCCAGTAGTCTGACAGGGTCCTATAACTATGGCTACACCTTC; CDR3: CASSLTGSYNYGYTF
D: NA; size: NA; V: TRBV9; J: TRBJ1-3; DNA: TGTGCCAGCAGCGCCTCGGCCCCTGGAAACACCATATATTTT; CDR3: CASSASAPGNTIYF
D: NA; size: NA; V: TRBV4-3; J: TRBJ1-2; DNA: TGCGCCAGCAGCCAAGACCCAGTGGGGCGCGCGTATGGCTACACCTTC; CDR3: CASSQDPVGRAYGYTF
D: NA; size: once; V: TRBV28; J: TRBJ2-5; DNA: TGTGCCAGCAGTTTGGGGGAGACCCAGTACTTC; CDR3: CASSLGETQYF
D: NA; size: NA; V: TRBV29-1; J: TRBJ1-2; DNA: TGCAGCGTACCACAGGGACCGTTTGACGGCTACACCTTC; CDR3: CSVPQGPFDGYTF
D: NA; size: NA; V: TRBV10-1; J: TRBJ2-1; DNA: TGCGCCAGCTCACCGGGGGGACACTCCTACAATGAGCAGTTCTTC; CDR3: CASSPGGHSYNEQFF
D: NA; size: once; V: TRBV7-2; J: TRBJ2-7; DNA: TGTGCCAGCAGCCTTCGACGGGGTTCCTCCTACGAGCAGTACTTC; CDR3: CASSLRRGSSYEQYF
D: NA; size: NA; V: TRBV7-8; J: TRBJ1-3; DNA: TGTGCCAGCAGCTCAAATTCTCGGGACATTGGATGGGAAAACACCATATATTTT; CDR3: CASSSNSRDIGWENTIYF
D: NA; size: once; V: TRBV7-2; J: TRBJ2-5; DNA: TGTGCCAGCAGCTTTCCAGGACTACACCTACCAAGGGAGACCCAGTACTTC; CDR3: CASSFPGLHLPRETQYF
D: NA; size: NA; V: TRBV4-1; J: TRBJ2-1; DNA: TGCGCCAGCACCCGAATTGAGAGGGACTACAATGAGCAGTTCTTC; CDR3: CASTRIERDYNEQFF
D: TRBD2; size: NA; V: TRBV4-1; J: TRBJ2-5; DNA: TGCGCCAGCAGCCCCACTACCCCTCAAGGAGCGGGGGAACAAGAGACCCAGTACTTC; CDR3: CASSPTTPQGAGEQETQYF
D: TRBD2; size: NA; V: TRBV4-3; J: TRBJ2-7; DNA: TGCGCCAGCAGCCAGGGACTAGCGGACCCCTACGAGCAGTACTTC; CDR3: CASSQGLADPYEQYF
D: NA; size: NA; V: TRBV5-5; J: TRBJ1-1; DNA: TGTGCCAGCAGCGGTGGGGATAGGAGGACTGAAGCTTTCTTT; CDR3: CASSGGDRRTEAFF
D: NA; size: NA; V: TRBV27; J: TRBJ1-1; DNA: TGTGCCAGCAGTTTAAGACCGGATGTCCCTGAAGCTTTCTTT; CDR3: CASSLRPDVPEAFF
D: NA; size: NA; V: TRBV4-3; J: TRBJ2-2; DNA: TGCGCCAGCAGCCAAGATTGGGGGCCCACCGGGGAGCTGTTTTTT; CDR3: CASSQDWGPTGELFF
D: TRBD1; size: NA; V: TRBV2; J: TRBJ1-1; DNA: TGTGCCAGGAGGACAGGGTTTGAATGGGCTTTCTTT; CDR3: CARRTGFEWAFF
D: NA; size: once; V: TRBV28; J: TRBJ1-3; DNA: TGTGCCAGCAGTTTGATGTTGTGGGGACGCTCTGGAAACACCATATATTTT; CDR3: CASSLMLWGRSGNTIYF
D: NA; size: NA; V: TRBV7-2; J: TRBJ2-7; DNA: TGTGCCAGCAGCTTAGATATTCGAAGCTCCTACGAGCAGTACTTC; CDR3: CASSLDIRSSYEQYF
D: NA; size: NA; V: TRBV2; J: TRBJ1-2; DNA: TGTGCCAGCAGTGAGGGGGGGTGCTATGGCTACACCTTC; CDR3: CASSEGGCYGYTF
D: TRBD1; size: NA; V: TRBV6-6; J: TRBJ2-7; DNA: TGTGCCAGCAGTCCACGTCCCGGGACAGGGACGGGTGAGCAGTACTTC; CDR3: CASSPRPGTGTGEQYF